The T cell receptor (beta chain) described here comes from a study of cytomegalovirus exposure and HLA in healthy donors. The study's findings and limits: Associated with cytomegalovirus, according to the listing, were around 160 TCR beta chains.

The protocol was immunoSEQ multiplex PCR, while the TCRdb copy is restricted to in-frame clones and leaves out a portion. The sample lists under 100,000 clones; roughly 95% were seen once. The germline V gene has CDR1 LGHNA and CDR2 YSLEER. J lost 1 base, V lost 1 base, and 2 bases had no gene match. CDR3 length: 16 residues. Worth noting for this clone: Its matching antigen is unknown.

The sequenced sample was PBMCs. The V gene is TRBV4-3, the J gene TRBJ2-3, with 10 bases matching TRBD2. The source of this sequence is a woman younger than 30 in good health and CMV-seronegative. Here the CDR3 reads CASSQGLAGGTDTQYF. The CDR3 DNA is TGCGCCAGCAGCCAAGGTCTAGCGGGGGGCACAGATACGCAGTATTTT.